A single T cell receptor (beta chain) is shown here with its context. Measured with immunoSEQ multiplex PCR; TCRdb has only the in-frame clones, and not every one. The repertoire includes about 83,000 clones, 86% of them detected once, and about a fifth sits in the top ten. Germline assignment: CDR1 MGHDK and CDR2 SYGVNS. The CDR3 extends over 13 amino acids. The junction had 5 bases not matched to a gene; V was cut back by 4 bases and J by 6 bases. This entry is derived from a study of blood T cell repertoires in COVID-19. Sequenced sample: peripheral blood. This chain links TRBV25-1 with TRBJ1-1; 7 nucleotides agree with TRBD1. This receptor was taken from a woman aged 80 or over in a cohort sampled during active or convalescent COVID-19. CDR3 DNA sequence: TGTGCCAGCAGTGGGACAGGAGTTTCTGAAGCTTTCTTT. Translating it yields CASSGTGVSEAFF.